Listed below are T cell receptor beta chains from one sample, sequenced in a study of blood T cell repertoires in COVID-19. Profiled with immunoSEQ multiplex PCR; TCRdb holds only in-frame clones, not every one. This table holds 250,000 to 300,000 clones, 88% found once. Sequencing was done on a sample of PBMCs or T cells enriched from blood (not recorded which). All receptors derive from a woman aged 30 to 39 who had recovered from COVID-19. Both conserved end residues are trimmed from each CDR3.

cdr3_aa: ASSLLLFFQPGTGGGEGY; v_call: TRBV27; j_call: TRBJ1-6
cdr3_aa: ASSMSGYQETQY; v_call: TRBV28; j_call: TRBJ2-5
cdr3_aa: ASSIGQGKSEQY; v_call: TRBV19; j_call: TRBJ2-7
cdr3_aa: ASSQVAGGNTEAF; v_call: TRBV4-3; j_call: TRBJ1-1
cdr3_aa: ASSLGGLNSNQPQH; v_call: TRBV5-1; j_call: TRBJ1-5
cdr3_aa: ASSLGRLAAAEQY; v_call: TRBV7-2; j_call: TRBJ2-7
cdr3_aa: ASSPTGVGRNEQF; v_call: TRBV6-5; j_call: TRBJ2-1
cdr3_aa: ASSVQGAGNTIY; v_call: TRBV9; j_call: TRBJ1-3
cdr3_aa: ASSSGQGRGYT; v_call: TRBV6-5; j_call: TRBJ1-2
cdr3_aa: AISRGLAVMPDTQY; v_call: TRBV10-3; j_call: TRBJ2-3
cdr3_aa: ASRTPAGQGSYGYT; v_call: TRBV2; j_call: TRBJ1-2
cdr3_aa: ASSAQGADNEQF; v_call: TRBV2; j_call: TRBJ2-1
cdr3_aa: ASSLAGPDLSKLF; v_call: TRBV5-1; j_call: TRBJ1-4
cdr3_aa: AIAQSLNEKLF; v_call: TRBV10-3; j_call: TRBJ1-4
cdr3_aa: ASSSPGGEKLF; v_call: TRBV2; j_call: TRBJ1-4
cdr3_aa: ASSSRGASGGYNEQF; v_call: TRBV11-2; j_call: TRBJ2-1
cdr3_aa: AWSVQAIAYNYGYT; v_call: TRBV30; j_call: TRBJ1-2
cdr3_aa: ASSLAGLNEQF; v_call: TRBV11-2; j_call: TRBJ2-1
cdr3_aa: ASSSGLAGLETQY; v_call: TRBV5-1; j_call: TRBJ2-5
cdr3_aa: ASSLDLDQPQH; v_call: TRBV5-1; j_call: TRBJ1-5
cdr3_aa: ASSWGGPPYNEQF; v_call: TRBV5-1; j_call: TRBJ2-1
cdr3_aa: ASSQDGQGGEKLF; v_call: TRBV4-2; j_call: TRBJ1-4
cdr3_aa: ASSEGGSQSNQPQH; v_call: TRBV5-4; j_call: TRBJ1-5
cdr3_aa: ASSLGDRTYGYT; v_call: TRBV5-1; j_call: TRBJ1-2
cdr3_aa: ASSPGGGVETQY; v_call: TRBV18; j_call: TRBJ2-5
cdr3_aa: ASSERSGGAADTQY; v_call: TRBV6-1; j_call: TRBJ2-3
cdr3_aa: ASSYDQGLQAF; v_call: TRBV6-5; j_call: TRBJ1-1
cdr3_aa: ASSQTWGVGEKLF; v_call: TRBV4-3; j_call: TRBJ1-4
cdr3_aa: ASSPGQGLDYEQY; v_call: TRBV5-6; j_call: TRBJ2-7
cdr3_aa: ASRPSGGNTEAF; v_call: TRBV28; j_call: TRBJ1-1
cdr3_aa: ASREQGGIGQPQH; v_call: TRBV2; j_call: TRBJ1-5
cdr3_aa: ASRGELKTDTQY; v_call: TRBV28; j_call: TRBJ2-3
cdr3_aa: ASSLGNGGGTDTQY; v_call: TRBV5-4; j_call: TRBJ2-3
cdr3_aa: ASSKSGSGSGNTIY; v_call: TRBV21-1; j_call: TRBJ1-3
cdr3_aa: ASRQDRGIGELF; v_call: TRBV28; j_call: TRBJ2-2
cdr3_aa: ASSQSPADRAPYNEQF; v_call: TRBV3-1/TRBV3-2; j_call: TRBJ2-1
cdr3_aa: ASTLTGNNEKLF; v_call: TRBV4-1; j_call: TRBJ1-4
cdr3_aa: ASCYRGTEAF; v_call: TRBV28; j_call: TRBJ1-1
cdr3_aa: ASSWRTSSYEQY; v_call: TRBV6-5; j_call: TRBJ2-7
cdr3_aa: ASVEAGPETQY; v_call: TRBV27; j_call: TRBJ2-5
cdr3_aa: ASSQEAMNTEAF; v_call: TRBV4-3; j_call: TRBJ1-1
cdr3_aa: ASSQQAAQPSSNEQF; v_call: TRBV7-3; j_call: TRBJ2-1
cdr3_aa: ASTGVSMDTEAF; v_call: TRBV5-1; j_call: TRBJ1-1
cdr3_aa: ATTGVSNYGYT; v_call: TRBV28; j_call: TRBJ1-2
cdr3_aa: ASLSGTADKQF; v_call: TRBV12-3/TRBV12-4; j_call: TRBJ2-1
cdr3_aa: ASSPWTGTSNQPQH; v_call: TRBV28; j_call: TRBJ1-5
cdr3_aa: ASSFNQGRGTEAF; v_call: TRBV5-1; j_call: TRBJ1-1
cdr3_aa: ASSLGIAGVIETQY; v_call: TRBV5-4; j_call: TRBJ2-5
cdr3_aa: ASSPLPGTNTGELF; v_call: TRBV18; j_call: TRBJ2-2
cdr3_aa: AWSSRQGVNQPQH; v_call: TRBV30; j_call: TRBJ1-5
cdr3_aa: ASSPSPAGGSDYGYT; v_call: TRBV18; j_call: TRBJ1-2
cdr3_aa: ASSRTSGGQNEQF; v_call: TRBV7-9; j_call: TRBJ2-1
cdr3_aa: ASSTSQIRHPTRNTIY; v_call: TRBV21-1; j_call: TRBJ1-3